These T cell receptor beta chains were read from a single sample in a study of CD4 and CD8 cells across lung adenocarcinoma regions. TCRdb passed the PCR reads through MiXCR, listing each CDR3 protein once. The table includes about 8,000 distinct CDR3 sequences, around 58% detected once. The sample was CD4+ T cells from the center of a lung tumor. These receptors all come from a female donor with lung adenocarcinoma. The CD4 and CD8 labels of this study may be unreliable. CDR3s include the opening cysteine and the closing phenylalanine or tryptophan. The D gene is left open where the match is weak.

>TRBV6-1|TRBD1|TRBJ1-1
CASRSTGTEAFF
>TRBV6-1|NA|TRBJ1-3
CASSEHGGSSGNTIYF
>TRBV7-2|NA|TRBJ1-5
CASSFGGNQPQHF
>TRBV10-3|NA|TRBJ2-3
CAGRVGGDPDTQYF
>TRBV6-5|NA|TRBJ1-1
CASGLNTEAFF
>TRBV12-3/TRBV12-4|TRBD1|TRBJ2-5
CASKFSQGLQETQYF
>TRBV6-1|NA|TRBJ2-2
CASSLVENTGELFF
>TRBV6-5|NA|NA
CASSYQQGRETQYF
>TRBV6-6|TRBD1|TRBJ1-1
CASSQGGLNTEAFF
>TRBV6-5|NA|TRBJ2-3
CASRYEGTKNTQYF
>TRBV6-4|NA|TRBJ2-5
CASSRRVLNQEIQYF
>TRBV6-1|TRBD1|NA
CASSRQGAAEQYF
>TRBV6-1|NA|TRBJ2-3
CASSDIRRVNTDTQYF
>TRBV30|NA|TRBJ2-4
CAWNPTGSKNIQYF
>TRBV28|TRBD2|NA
CASSSLAGGSSSYEQYF
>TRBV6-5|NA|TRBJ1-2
CASSYVDLGIRGYTF
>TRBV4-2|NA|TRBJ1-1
CASSQDRGALEAFF
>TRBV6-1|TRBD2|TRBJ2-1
CASRDLGRGLYNEQFF
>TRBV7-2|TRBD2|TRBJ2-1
CASSFSGGSYEQFF
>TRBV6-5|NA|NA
CASSYGYGKNDEQYF
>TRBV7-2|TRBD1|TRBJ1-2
CASRRQGGIYGYTF
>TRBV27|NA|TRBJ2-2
CASSSEGTGELFF
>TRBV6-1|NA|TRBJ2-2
CASNQFANTGELFF
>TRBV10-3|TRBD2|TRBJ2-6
CATRLAGDKNIQYF
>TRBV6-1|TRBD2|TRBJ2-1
CASRLAGLHNEQFF
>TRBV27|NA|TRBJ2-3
CASAGRGGGDPDTQYF
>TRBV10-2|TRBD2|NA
CASKASGSETQYF
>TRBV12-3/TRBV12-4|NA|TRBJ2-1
CASSLESEQFF
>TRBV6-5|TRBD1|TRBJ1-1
CASSPAGTAEAFF
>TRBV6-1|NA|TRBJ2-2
CASTPGWNTGELFF
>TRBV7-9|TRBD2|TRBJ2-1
CASSSLPGLAAITEGDNEQFF
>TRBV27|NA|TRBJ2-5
CAAGNGGRDEETQYF
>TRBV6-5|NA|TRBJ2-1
CASSWGLYNEQFF
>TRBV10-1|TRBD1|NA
CASSELRDREEETQYF
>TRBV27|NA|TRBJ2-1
CASSLSEKNEQFF
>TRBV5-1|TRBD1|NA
CASSLDATGGGEQYF
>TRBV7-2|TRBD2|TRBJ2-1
CASSLGLLAGYNEQFF
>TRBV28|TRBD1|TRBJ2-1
CASSPGTGDFF
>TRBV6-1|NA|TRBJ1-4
CASSRRGRPDEKLFF
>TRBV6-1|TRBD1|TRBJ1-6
CASSLSDRGGRSPLHF
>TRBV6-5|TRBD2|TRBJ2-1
CASSYSWLAGANEQFF
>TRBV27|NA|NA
CASSEGMGALYEQYF
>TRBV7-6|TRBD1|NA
CASSISGTGGSEQFF
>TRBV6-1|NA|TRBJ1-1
CASKLGTMNTEAFF
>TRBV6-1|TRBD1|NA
CASSDRGLSEQYF
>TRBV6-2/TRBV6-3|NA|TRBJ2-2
CAIPYPGELFF
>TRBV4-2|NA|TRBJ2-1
CASSQSQNNEQFF
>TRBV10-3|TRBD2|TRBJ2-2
CATRTSGGTGELFF
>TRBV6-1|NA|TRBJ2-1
CASSIERGFSEQFF
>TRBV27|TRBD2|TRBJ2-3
CASSSRVAGAKNMQYF
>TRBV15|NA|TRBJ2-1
CATSRIQGSLGYEQFF
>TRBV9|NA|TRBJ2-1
CASKGGKYNEQFF
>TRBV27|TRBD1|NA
CASRARGGGGTDTQYF
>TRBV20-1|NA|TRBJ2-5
CSASISRETQYF